This T cell receptor (beta chain) was sequenced during a study of shared clonotypes between healthy human individuals. TCRdb's copy holds only in-frame clones and misses some; the assay was immunoSEQ multiplex PCR. The table has over a million clones, around 97% seen once; the top ten hold approximately 1.1%. CDR1 is SGHRS and CDR2 is YFSETQ in the germline V gene. Trimming stripped 4 bases from V and 4 bases from J, with 17 bases between. The length of the CDR3 is 15 residues. Material: naive CD4+ T cells sorted from blood. Subset given: CD45RA+ positively selected. V and J are TRBV5-1 and TRBJ2-5; D might be TRBD1 (5 bases). This TCR was recovered from a man aged 25 to 40 in good health. Written as DNA, the CDR3 is TGCGCCAGCAGCCCCCCCTCAGGGTCGGGAGAGACCCAGTACTTC. This encodes CASSPPSGSGETQYF.